This T cell receptor (beta chain) was identified in a study of blood T cell repertoires in COVID-19. About the research overall: Sites in the United States, Italy and Spain provided acute and convalescent COVID-19 samples. PBMCs, B-cell-depleted T cells, or T cells provided the cDNA or gDNA that made up the material.

Those enrolled in Seattle joined during active infection and were followed longitudinally afterward. Original handling: Using reference gene primer amplification, nucleated cell counts were estimated. Sequencing was performed with immunoSEQ multiplex PCR; in TCRdb, only in-frame clones are kept and a portion is missing. V and J calls and clone size are copied from that table; D and trimming were computed from the DNA. The table includes about 410,000 clones, 75% to 90% detected once. What was sequenced was peripheral blood. This TCR was sampled from a woman aged 40 to 50 with COVID-19, enrolled during active disease.

The CDR3 DNA follows: TGCGCCAGCAGCCAAGACATGACAGGTGCAGATACGCAGTATTTT. This translates into CASSQDMTGADTQYF. The chain joins TRBV4-3 to TRBJ2-3; D is possibly TRBD1 (6 bases). The CDR3 runs 15 residues. Germline loops: CDR1 LGHNA, CDR2 YSLEER. Deletions cut 0 bases from V and 4 bases from J, with 11 bases between.